The source of this T cell receptor (beta chain) is a study of blood T cell repertoires in COVID-19. Between the trimmed V and J ends, which lost 9 bases and 4 bases, there was a span of 12 bases. The CDR3 length is 12 residues. CDR1 is SNHLY and CDR2 is FYNNEI in the germline V gene. The repertoire was sequenced with immunoSEQ multiplex PCR; TCRdb's copy has only in-frame clones and lacks some. The sample yields over 100,000 clones, around 86% seen once. This sequence joins TRBV2 and TRBJ1-1; TRBD1 might be the D (5 bases). The sequenced sample consisted of peripheral blood. This TCR was sampled from a man aged 45-60 years with acute or convalescent COVID-19. The CDR3 spells CASRRGGTEAFF. In DNA form, the CDR3 reads TGTGCCAGTAGGAGGGGAGGCACTGAAGCTTTCTTT.